This T cell receptor beta chain comes out of a study of T cells in Graves' hyperthyroidism and ophthalmopathy. This clonotype has a handful of counts. The junction departs from the called germline gene at one end, perhaps through a read error. Looked up from germline, CDR1 is ENHRY and CDR2 is SYGVKD. This CDR3 has 15 residues. TCR beta CDR3 sequences were amplified from RNA transcripts. A set of HTBI primers served as the primers for a first-round RT-PCR of the TCR CDR3. TCRdb re-called the multiplex PCR reads through MiXCR, storing one row per CDR3 protein. The data contain roughly 500,000 distinct CDR3 sequences, around 50% of them singletons.

This chain uses TRBV10-3 with TRBJ2-5; 7 nucleotides line up with TRBD1. The sequence was collected from an adult woman with Graves' disease, either hyperthyroidism or ophthalmopathy (not recorded which). Sequenced material: peripheral blood or thyroid tissue (not recorded which). CDR3 sequence (DNA): TGTGCCACCAGTGATTCGAGGGGGCCAGGAGAGACCCAGTACTTC. It yields the protein CATSDSRGPGETQYF.